What follows are 21 T cell receptor beta chains derived from one specimen sequenced in a study of OX40 agonist ivuxolimab in advanced cancers. Generated by immunoSEQ multiplex PCR, the TCRdb table keeps only in-frame clones and is missing some. The sample consists of about 62,000 clones, roughly 84% of them appearing once. This specimen consisted of CD4+ or CD8+ T cells sorted from blood, obtained in a trial of the OX40 agonist ivuxolimab. These receptors were taken from an adult with an advanced solid tumor such as melanoma, head and neck, liver or kidney cancer.

The J gene is TRBJ2-7, the V gene TRBV6-1, with D perhaps being TRBD1 or TRBD2 (5 bases each). This CDR3 has 14 amino acids. Germline V lookup: CDR1 MNHNS, CDR2 SASEGT. The V end was cut by 6 bases, the J end by 2 bases, with 14 bases between. The CDR3 spells CASRVRDRAYEQYF. CDR3 nucleotides: TGTGCCAGCAGGGTACGGGACCGGGCCTACGAGCAGTACTTC.

The chain joins TRBV5-1 to TRBJ2-3; D unresolved. This CDR3 contains 13 residues. Germline loops: CDR1 SGHRS, CDR2 YFSETQ. Trimming pared 0 bases from V and 2 bases from J, leaving 4 bases between. CDR3 region: CASSLDNTDTQYF. The CDR3 DNA reads as TGCGCCAGCAGCTTGGACAACACAGATACGCAGTATTTT.

The count of this clone is one. The chain recombines TRBV28 with TRBJ1-5, with D maybe TRBD1 (6 bases). Trimming shortened V by 6 bases and J by 2 bases, and 14 bases separated the two germline ends. Germline CDR1 MDHEN, CDR2 SYDVKM. The CDR3 has 15 residues. CDR3: CASRTGSVGNQPQHF. The CDR3 coding sequence is TGTGCCAGCAGAACAGGGTCGGTTGGCAATCAGCCCCAGCATTTT.

Here the CDR3 DNA reads TGTGCCACCGCCCCGGAACCCTACGAGCAGTACTTC. This translates into CATAPEPYEQYF. V gene TRBV6-6 combines with J gene TRBJ2-7; no firm D call. The length of the CDR3 is 12 residues. Germline CDR1 MNHNY, CDR2 SVGAGI (reference sequence). Trimming took 10 bases from V and 2 from J, leaving 12 bases between them.

The rearrangement uses TRBV29-1 and TRBJ2-5; unclear D gene. Germline V gene sequence: CDR1 SQVTM, CDR2 ANQGSEA. This CDR3 spans 13 amino acids. Between the trimmed V and J ends, which lost 7 bases and 5 bases, there was a span of 17 bases. The CDR3 loop reads CSGRTGGRETQYF. CDR3 in DNA: TGCAGCGGACGGACGGGCGGTCGGGAGACCCAGTACTTC.

The chain joins TRBV18 to TRBJ1-5; no definite D call. CDR3 length equals 15 residues. CDR1 and CDR2 (germline): KGHSH, LQKENI. V lost 3 bases and J lost 0, with 9 bases in between. The CDR3 nucleotides read TGTGCCAGCTCACCGGACGTCAATAGCAATCAGCCCCAGCATTTT. Translating it yields CASSPDVNSNQPQHF.

CDR3 residues: CASSSGTSRNTGELFF. For the CDR3, the DNA is TGCGCCAGCAGCTCCGGGACTAGCAGGAACACCGGGGAGCTGTTTTTT. This chain connects TRBV5-1 to TRBJ2-2; TRBD2 aligns across 9 bases. This CDR3 has 16 amino acids. The V and J ends lost 3 bases and 1 base, in that order; junction bases with no gene match: 4. Germline-derived CDR1 and CDR2 are SGHRS and YFSETQ.

V gene TRBV7-2 combines with J gene TRBJ2-7, with 7 positions matching TRBD2. Germline CDR1 SGHTA, CDR2 FQGNSA. V lost 2 bases to trimming and J lost 3 bases; unmatched junction nucleotides: 7. The CDR3 sequence is 15 residues long. The CDR3 protein is CASSLLGTNNYEQYF. In DNA form, the CDR3 reads TGTGCCAGCAGCTTACTCGGGACTAATAACTACGAGCAGTACTTC.

The chain links TRBV7-3 to TRBJ1-1, with D perhaps matching TRBD1 (5 bases). Germline CDR1 and CDR2: SGHTA and FQGTGA. This CDR3 has 14 amino acids. V lost 5 bases and J 1 base, leaving 11 bases between the germline ends. CDR3 sequence: CASSELGQNTEAFF. DNA for the CDR3: TGTGCCAGCAGCGAGTTAGGACAGAACACTGAAGCTTTCTTT.

This CDR3 reads CASSSSSGATDTQYF. The CDR3 bases are TGTGCCAGCAGCTCATCTAGCGGGGCCACAGATACGCAGTATTTT. The chain has TRBV7-9 and TRBJ2-3, with 9 bases aligning to TRBD2. The CDR3 spans 15 residues. CDR1 and CDR2 (germline): SEHNR, FQNEAQ (reference sequence). The J segment lost 2 bases and the V segment lost 4 bases, leaving 4 bases of the junction unmatched.

The chain recombines TRBV6-1 with TRBJ1-6, with a tentative D call TRBD1 (6 bases). Germline CDR1 is MNHNS and CDR2 is SASEGT. The CDR3 is 15 residues long. The ends were cut back, 1 base at V and 7 bases at J, with 11 bases in the middle. The CDR3 nucleotides are TGTGCCAGCAGTGAAGGCGGGGGCCCCAATTCACCCCTCCACTTT. It yields the protein CASSEGGGPNSPLHF.

The rearrangement uses TRBV27 and TRBJ2-7; 8 bases are a match to TRBD1. The ends lost 5 bases at V and 2 bases at J; junction bases unmatched: 5. The CDR3 loop spans 14 amino acids. CDR1 MNHEY and CDR2 SMNVEV come from the germline V gene (reference sequence). Written as DNA, the CDR3 is TGTGCCAGCAGTCTCAGGACAGGGACCTACGAGCAGTACTTC. This encodes CASSLRTGTYEQYF.

The CDR3 spells CASSLRMWGKLFF. Here the CDR3 DNA reads TGCGCCAGCAGCCTCAGAATGTGGGGAAAACTGTTTTTT. The chain combines TRBV4-3 with TRBJ1-4; D not resolved. Trimming removed 4 bases at V and 10 bases at J, with 13 bases between. The CDR3 contains 13 residues. Germline loops: CDR1 LGHNA, CDR2 YSLEER.

The chain recombines TRBV5-1 with TRBJ1-6; possibly TRBD1 for D (5 bases). V was clipped by 5 bases and J by 7 bases, with 13 bases between them. This CDR3 comprises 14 residues. Germline-derived CDR1 and CDR2 are SGHRS and YFSETQ. The CDR3 region is CASRTGAFNSPLHF. CDR3 bases: TGCGCCAGCAGGACCGGGGCTTTCAATTCACCCCTCCACTTT.

V is TRBV15 and J is TRBJ2-6, with D possibly matching TRBD1 (6 bases). V was pared by 6 bases and J by 1 base, with 10 bases between. Germline-derived CDR1 and CDR2 are LNHNV and YYDKDF (reference sequence). The CDR3 covers 15 residues. CDR3 residues: CATSIQGSGANVLTF. The CDR3 DNA sequence: TGTGCCACCAGTATCCAGGGGTCTGGGGCCAACGTCCTGACTTTC. Filled out from reference TRBV15 and TRBJ2-6, the complete variable domain reads DAMVIQNPRYQVTQFGKPVTLSCSQTLNHNVMYWYQQKSSQAPKLLFHYYDKDFNNEADTPDNFQSRRPNTSFCFLDIRSPGLGDTAMYLCATSIQGSGANVLTFGAGSRLTVL.

This chain connects TRBV4-1 to TRBJ1-1, with 8 bases lining up with TRBD1. The CDR3 is 16 amino acids. V gave up 4 bases and J gave up 4 bases; unmatched junction bases: 11. Germline CDR1 is MGHRA and CDR2 is YSYEKL. The CDR3 DNA follows: TGCGCCAGCAGCCTACAACAGGGGGGGGCCGCCACTGAAGCTTTCTTT. Translation gives CASSLQQGGAATEAFF.

Worth noting for this clone: Additional DNA sequences in this sample encode the identical CDR3. This chain joins TRBV5-1 and TRBJ1-2; 7 bases agree with TRBD1. This CDR3 is built from 12 residues. Germline CDR1 SGHRS, CDR2 YFSETQ. V lost 4 bases, J lost 8 bases, and 5 bases stayed unmatched. CDR3 nucleotides: TGCGCCAGCAGCCTTGACAGGGACGGCTACACCTTC. This codes for CASSLDRDGYTF.

This chain links TRBV5-5 with TRBJ1-1, with D possibly TRBD1 on 6 matching bases. CDR1 is SGHKS and CDR2 is YYEKEE in the germline V gene (reference sequence). The CDR3 extends over 15 amino acids. Trimming took 2 bases from V and 5 from J, leaving 16 bases between them. DNA for the CDR3: TGTGCCAGCAGCTTCCCCGAGGGGGTCAAGACTGAAGCTTTCTTT. It codes for CASSFPEGVKTEAFF.

The chain recombines TRBV19 with TRBJ2-1; 10 bases are shared with TRBD2. The CDR3 spans 17 residues. V lost 1 base to trimming and J lost 7 bases; unmatched junction nucleotides: 10. CDR1 LNHDA and CDR2 SQIVND come from the germline V gene (reference sequence). The CDR3 coding sequence is TGTGCCAGTAGTATAGGTCCAGCGGGGGGGCATGTGAATGAGCAGTTCTTC. This encodes CASSIGPAGGHVNEQFF.

The chain combines TRBV10-3 with TRBJ1-5; a weak D match, TRBD1 (5 bases). V was trimmed by 4 bases and J by 4 bases, leaving 14 bases between them. Germline CDR1 and CDR2: ENHRY and SYGVKD. The CDR3 is made up of 15 amino acids. CDR3 in DNA: TGTGCCATCAGTGCTGGGGGAAATAATAATCAGCCCCAGCATTTT. Translating it yields CAISAGGNNNQPQHF.

In the case of this clone: Other DNA sequences in this specimen translate into the identical CDR3. The V call is TRBV6-5, the J call TRBJ1-1; D gene uncertain. Per the germline V gene, CDR1 is MNHEY and CDR2 is SVGAGI. The CDR3 runs to 12 residues. The V end was cut by 2 bases, the J end by 1 base, with 2 bases between. The CDR3 region is CASSYRNTEAFF. The CDR3 region has the DNA TGTGCCAGCAGTTACCGGAACACTGAAGCTTTCTTT.